These 14 T cell receptor beta chains came from one sample sequenced in a study of T-cell reconstitution after alpha-beta-depleted transplantation in children. The TCRbeta library was prepared with unique molecular identifiers. Via MiXCR, TCRdb re-called the PCR reads, giving one row per CDR3 protein. The table includes about 610,000 distinct CDR3 sequences, over 9.5% detected once. The sequenced sample was PBMCs from the stem cell graft donor, obtained from the stem cell graft. The receptors originated from a human donor who donated a stem cell graft to a child with acute myeloid leukemia.

This clonotype was recorded many times. This sequence joins TRBV5-1 and TRBJ2-2, with 7 positions matching TRBD1. V was clipped by 3 bases and J by 2 bases; unmatched bases: 4. The germline V gene has CDR1 SGHRS and CDR2 YFSETQ. The CDR3 sequence is 15 residues long. CDR3 sequence: CASSWGQLNTGELFF. As DNA, the CDR3 is TGCGCCAGCAGCTGGGGACAGCTCAACACCGGGGAGCTGTTTTTT. The entire variable domain, with the rest obtained from reference TRBV5-1 and TRBJ2-2, is as follows: KAGVTQTPRYLIKTRGQQVTLSCSPISGHRSVSWYQQTPGQGLQFLFEYFSETQRNKGNFPGRFSGRQFSNSRSEMNVSTLELGDSALYLCASSWGQLNTGELFFGEGSRLTVL.

This chain connects TRBV4-3 to TRBJ2-3; 15 nucleotides agree with TRBD2. V trimming: 1 base; J trimming: 1 base; junction bases outside the gene matches: 6. The CDR3 loop spans 19 amino acids. Germline V lookup: CDR1 LGHNA, CDR2 YSLEER. The CDR3 is CASSQGRTSGRAGTDTQYF. CDR3 DNA: TGCGCCAGCAGCCAAGGAAGGACTAGCGGGAGGGCGGGCACAGATACGCAGTATTTT.

The chain couples TRBV29-1 to TRBJ2-7; 11 bases are shared with TRBD1. CDR3 length: 14 amino acids. Losses at the gene ends were 5 bases for V and 3 bases for J; bases not matched to a gene: 6. Germline assignment: CDR1 SQVTM and CDR2 ANQGSEA. CDR3 nucleotide sequence: TGCAGCGTTAAGGGGGACAGGGGGATCTACGAGCAGTACTTC. This sequence encodes CSVKGDRGIYEQYF.

The chain employs TRBV12-3 or TRBV12-4 and TRBJ1-5; TRBD1 aligns across 9 bases. The ends lost 2 bases at V and 6 bases at J; junction bases unmatched: 5. This CDR3 has 15 residues. CDR3 DNA sequence: TGTGCCAGCAGTTTAAGGGGACAGGGCCGTCAGCCCCAGCATTTT. This sequence encodes CASSLRGQGRQPQHF.

The chain links TRBV15 to TRBJ2-1; 8 bases are a match to TRBD2. The V and J ends lost 0 bases and 5 bases, in that order; junction bases with no gene match: 6. Germline CDR1 reads LNHNV; CDR2 reads YYDKDF (reference sequence). The CDR3 extends over 16 amino acids. This CDR3 is CATSRELAVTDNEQFF. CDR3 coding DNA: TGTGCCACCAGCAGAGAACTAGCGGTTACTGACAATGAGCAGTTCTTC.

This chain joins TRBV5-1 and TRBJ2-1, with 9 bases lining up with TRBD2. CDR3 length equals 15 residues. CDR1 is SGHRS, CDR2 YFSETQ, per germline. J gave up 5 bases and V 0 bases, and 3 bases lay outside the gene matches. The DNA of the CDR3 is TGCGCCAGCAGCTTGGGGAGCGGGAGGCACAATGAGCAGTTCTTC. It yields the protein CASSLGSGRHNEQFF.

This clonotype was seen only a few times. V gene TRBV20-1 combines with J gene TRBJ2-5, with TRBD2 matching over 7 bases. The CDR3 has 15 amino acids. V trimming: 5 bases; J trimming: 5 bases; junction bases outside the gene matches: 14. CDR1 and CDR2 from the germline V gene are DFQATT and SNEGSKA (reference sequence). The CDR3 nucleotides read TGCAGTGCTGGGTGGTCAGTGGGGAGGGAGGAGACCCAGTACTTC. The encoded protein is CSAGWSVGREETQYF.

The chain uses TRBV7-2 and TRBJ2-1; either TRBD1 or TRBD2 may fit D (6 bases each). Trimming removed 5 bases at V and 4 bases at J, with 15 bases between. CDR3 size: 15 residues. Per germline, CDR1 SGHTA and CDR2 FQGNSA. Here the CDR3 reads CASSARGLAYNEQFF. The CDR3 bases are TGTGCCAGCAGCGCCAGGGGACTGGCTTACAATGAGCAGTTCTTC.

This clonotype was observed many times. The CDR3: CASSQEGSRDTQYF. The CDR3 region has the DNA TGCGCCAGCAGCCAAGAAGGGTCGAGAGATACGCAGTATTTT. This rearrangement joins TRBV4-3 to TRBJ2-3; D unresolved. The CDR3 totals 14 residues. Germline V CDR1 and CDR2: LGHNA, YSLEER. Trimming left V 0 bases short and J 5 bases short, with 9 bases between.

Ten or more counts support this clonotype. The rearrangement links TRBV2 to TRBJ2-2; unclear D gene. Germline CDR1 reads SNHLY; CDR2 reads FYNNEI. CDR3 size: 14 residues. Trimming cost V 3 bases and J 7 bases, with 12 bases left between them. The CDR3 loop reads CASSERSLNGELFF. The DNA for the CDR3 is TGTGCCAGCAGTGAGCGGAGTCTCAACGGGGAGCTGTTTTTT.

This clonotype was observed many times. The chain uses TRBV20-1 and TRBJ2-3; D not resolved. V was trimmed by 3 bases and J by 2 bases, leaving 9 bases between them. Germline V gene lookup returns CDR1 DFQATT and CDR2 SNEGSKA (reference sequence). This CDR3 region has 13 residues. Here the CDR3 DNA reads TGCAGTGCTAGGGTGATTGCCACAGATACGCAGTATTTT. Its translation: CSARVIATDTQYF.

This clonotype appeared many times. The CDR3 spells CASSPSGGPTDTQYF. The CDR3 nucleotides read TGTGCCAGCAGTCCCTCAGGGGGCCCCACAGATACGCAGTATTTT. This chain links TRBV6-5 with TRBJ2-3; 8 nucleotides line up with TRBD1. V dropped 5 bases and J dropped 2; count of bases not matched to a gene: 6. Germline values: CDR1 MNHEY, CDR2 SVGAGI. CDR3 size: 15 residues.

This clonotype was observed a few times. The chain recombines TRBV11-1 with TRBJ2-7; D may correspond to TRBD1 or TRBD2 (6 bases each). Germline V gives CDR1 SGHAT, CDR2 FQDESV (reference sequence). The CDR3 length is 18 residues. V gave up 1 base and J gave up 2 bases, with 21 bases separating them. The DNA of the CDR3 is TGTGCCAGCAGCTTAGGGCTTCAGGGGACTCAAATCACCTACGAGCAGTACTTC. Its translation: CASSLGLQGTQITYEQYF.

The chain is built from TRBV5-1 and TRBJ1-3; D unclear. V was shortened by 0 bases and J by 1 base, with 8 bases between the two germline ends. The CDR3 covers 15 residues. Germline V gene data show CDR1 as SGHRS and CDR2 as YFSETQ. Here the CDR3 DNA reads TGCGCCAGCAGCTTGGATGCGAGGTCTGGAAACACCATATATTTT. Translating gives CASSLDARSGNTIYF. The variable domain in full, with the rest retrieved from reference TRBV5-1 and TRBJ1-3, is KAGVTQTPRYLIKTRGQQVTLSCSPISGHRSVSWYQQTPGQGLQFLFEYFSETQRNKGNFPGRFSGRQFSNSRSEMNVSTLELGDSALYLCASSLDARSGNTIYFGEGSWLTVV.